The source of this T cell receptor beta chain is a study of coeliac disease. After removal of 7 bases from V and 2 bases from J, the junction contained 4 bases not matched to a gene. Germline loops: CDR1 SGHNT, CDR2 YYREEE (reference sequence). There are 13 residues in the CDR3. Sequenced by immunoSEQ multiplex PCR; TCRdb stores in-frame clones only, minus some. The sample includes 8,500 to 10,000 clones, around 66% of them seen just once. The source of this sequence is a woman in her sixties or seventies with celiac disease. The chain combines TRBV5-4 with TRBJ2-3, with TRBD2 matching over 7 bases. Sequencing used lamina propria lymphocytes from the gut. The CDR3 loop is CASGGGLTDTQYF. CDR3 nucleotides: TGTGCCAGCGGGGGAGGGCTCACAGATACGCAGTATTTT.